The rows below give T cell receptor beta chains drawn from one sample of a study of T cell responses to AZD1222 COVID-19 vaccine. Method: immunoSEQ multiplex PCR; TCRdb's copy keeps in-frame clones and lacks some. The table has about 120,000 clones, roughly 90% seen once. The source material was peripheral blood, sampled on day 0 of AZD1222 vaccination. These receptors were taken from an adult in good health. CDR3s include the opening cysteine and the closing phenylalanine or tryptophan. A D gene is named only where the DNA matches it firmly. For some rows the clone size is stated as once, few or many, or as a class when expanded; others skip it.

TRBJ2-7,-,-,TRBV19,CASSMAFAYEQYF,TGTGCCAGTAGTATGGCGTTCGCCTACGAGCAGTACTTC
TRBJ2-7,-,-,TRBV4-3,CASSQDTGSREQYF,TGCGCCAGCAGCCAAGATACCGGGTCCCGGGAGCAGTACTTC
TRBJ1-6,-,-,TRBV5-1,CASSGDYNSPLHF,TGCGCCAGCAGTGGGGATTATAATTCACCCCTCCACTTT
TRBJ1-2,TRBD1,-,TRBV7-2,CASSQREGANYGYTF,TGTGCCAGCAGCCAGAGGGAGGGGGCGAACTATGGCTACACCTTC
TRBJ2-7,-,-,TRBV9,CASSADSELGETYEQYF,TGTGCCAGCAGCGCGGATTCTGAATTGGGGGAAACCTACGAGCAGTACTTC
TRBJ2-3,-,-,TRBV27,CASSLSNLGSTDTQYF,TGTGCCAGCAGTTTATCCAACCTGGGTTCCACAGATACGCAGTATTTT
TRBJ1-4,TRBD1,-,TRBV6-5,CASSYSEQGNEKLFF,TGTGCCAGCAGTTACTCAGAACAGGGGAATGAAAAACTGTTTTTT
TRBJ2-7,TRBD2,-,TRBV2,CASSSGGLSYEQYF,TGTGCCAGCTCTAGCGGGGGCCTTTCCTACGAGCAGTACTTC
TRBJ2-7,-,once,TRBV6-1,CASSEDWGAYEQYF,TGTGCCAGCAGTGAAGATTGGGGGGCCTACGAGCAGTACTTC
TRBJ2-1,-,-,TRBV6-2/TRBV6-3,CASSYIGHNEQFF,TGTGCCAGCAGTTACATAGGACACAATGAGCAGTTCTTC
TRBJ2-1,TRBD2,-,TRBV6-5,CASSYSPSGNNEQFF,TGTGCCAGCAGTTACTCTCCTAGCGGGAACAATGAGCAGTTCTTC
TRBJ2-4,TRBD2,-,TRBV18,CASSSLPGTIRKNIQYF,TGTGCCAGCTCATCTCTACCCGGGACTATACGAAAAAACATTCAGTACTTC
TRBJ2-7,-,-,TRBV3-1/TRBV3-2,CASSTRPGVLNF,TGTGCCAGCAGCACCAGACCTGGAGTTCTCAACTTC
TRBJ1-2,TRBD1,-,TRBV15,CATSRDRGTGNGYTF,TGTGCCACCAGCAGAGATAGGGGGACAGGAAATGGCTACACCTTC
TRBJ2-6,-,-,TRBV5-1,CASSLAQRKLSGANVLTF,TGCGCCAGCAGCTTGGCCCAGCGGAAACTCTCTGGGGCCAACGTCCTGACTTTC
TRBJ2-1,TRBD2,-,TRBV27,CASSPPAGGLNEQFF,TGTGCCAGCAGTCCCCCAGCGGGGGGGTTAAATGAGCAGTTCTTC
TRBJ2-7,TRBD1,-,TRBV29-1,CSVEAADRGDYEQYF,TGCAGCGTTGAAGCTGCCGACAGGGGGGACTACGAGCAGTACTTC
TRBJ2-7,-,-,TRBV4-3,CASSHYYGPASYEQYF,TGCGCCAGCAGCCATTACTACGGCCCGGCCTCCTACGAGCAGTACTTC
TRBJ2-1,-,-,TRBV11-2,CASSPLFGNNEQFF,TGTGCCAGCAGCCCCTTGTTTGGTAACAATGAGCAGTTCTTC
TRBJ2-1,TRBD2,-,TRBV6-2/TRBV6-3,CASSYFAGGPGNEQFF,TGTGCCAGCAGTTACTTTGCGGGGGGGCCCGGCAATGAGCAGTTCTTC
TRBJ1-2,TRBD1,-,TRBV4-1,CASSQPRDRGRKGYTF,TGCGCCAGCAGCCAACCCCGGGACAGGGGGCGTAAAGGCTACACCTTC
TRBJ1-1,TRBD1,-,TRBV29-1,CSVFAGGTEAFF,TGCAGCGTATTTGCAGGGGGCACTGAAGCTTTCTTT